This entry concerns a single TCR beta chain. Its antigen is currently unknown. The entry originates in a study of post-analysis software for immune sequencing data. TCR beta cDNA libraries included unique molecular identifiers. Each CDR3 protein gets one entry after TCRdb re-called the PCR reads with MiXCR. The table shows 600,000 to 700,000 distinct CDR3 sequences, with roughly three fifths occurring only once. Findings of the study overall: Several TRBV segments occurring more often in patients than controls included TRBV5-6, TRBV5-1 and TRBV20-1.

V lost 6 bases and J lost 2, with 20 bases in between. The CDR3 covers 17 residues. Per the germline V gene, CDR1 is LNHNV and CDR2 is YYDKDF (reference sequence). Sample: blood. The sequence derives from a girl aged 2-10 years with multiple sclerosis. This chain links TRBV15 with TRBJ1-5; D perhaps matches TRBD1 (5 bases). The CDR3 reads CATRRGGVLFGNQPQHF. The CDR3 DNA reads TGTGCCACCAGAAGGGGAGGGGTTCTCTTCGGCAATCAGCCCCAGCATTTT.